A single sample gave rise to the 14 T cell receptor beta chains below, sequenced in a study of cytomegalovirus exposure and HLA in healthy donors. Profiled with immunoSEQ multiplex PCR; TCRdb holds only in-frame clones, not every one. The repertoire holds 70,000 or so clones, roughly nine tenths seen once, with roughly 3.1% in the top ten. Sequenced material: PBMCs. These receptor sequences come from a man aged 18-30 years in good health and CMV-seronegative.

V and J are TRBV10-3 and TRBJ2-1; D is possibly TRBD2 (6 bases). Trimming cost V 10 bases and J 10 bases, with 17 bases left between them. CDR1 is ENHRY and CDR2 is SYGVKD in the germline V gene. CDR3 size: 12 residues. The CDR3 region has the DNA TGTGCCAGCGCCGGGAGACGGGGGGAGCAGTTCTTC. Amino acids: CASAGRRGEQFF.

The rearrangement uses TRBV25-1 and TRBJ2-1, with D hard to call. Trimming stripped 1 base from V and 5 bases from J, with 15 bases between. The CDR3 length is 16 residues. Germline CDR1 and CDR2: MGHDK and SYGVNS. Here the CDR3 reads CASSEFADYRHNEQFF. In DNA form, the CDR3 reads TGTGCCAGCAGTGAATTTGCTGATTACAGACACAATGAGCAGTTCTTC.

The rearrangement uses TRBV7-9 and TRBJ2-2; 7 bases align to TRBD1. The ends lost 5 bases at V and 4 bases at J; junction bases unmatched: 7. The CDR3 has 15 amino acids. Germline CDR1 reads SEHNR; CDR2 reads FQNEAQ (reference sequence). The CDR3 spells CASSNRQGGTGELFF. The CDR3 DNA reads TGTGCCAGCAGCAATAGACAGGGTGGCACCGGGGAGCTGTTTTTT.

The chain joins TRBV7-9 to TRBJ1-2, with 7 bases that match TRBD1. Trimming removed 8 bases from V and 8 bases from J; junction bases left unmatched: 5. The CDR3 runs 11 residues. The V gene's germline CDR1 is SEHNR and CDR2 FQNEAQ (reference sequence). CDR3: CASPGGEGYTF. The DNA for the CDR3 is TGTGCCAGCCCAGGGGGAGAAGGCTACACCTTC.

The chain couples TRBV4-3 to TRBJ1-3, with 8 bases identical to TRBD1. Germline assignment: CDR1 LGHNA and CDR2 YSLEER. V lost 0 bases and J lost 3; bases outside the gene matches: 4. There are 16 residues in the CDR3. CDR3 sequence: CASSQDRTGIGNTIYF. DNA for the CDR3: TGCGCCAGCAGCCAAGATCGGACAGGGATTGGAAACACCATATATTTT.

The rearrangement uses TRBV29-1 and TRBJ1-2, with D possibly TRBD1 on 6 matching bases. The CDR3 sequence is 14 residues long. V shed 1 base and J shed 4 bases, with 13 bases lying between them. From germline, CDR1 is SQVTM and CDR2 ANQGSEA. CDR3 coding DNA: TGCAGCGTTGAAGGGGGGGGGCGCGGCTATGGCTACACCTTC. Protein sequence: CSVEGGGRGYGYTF.

The chain carries TRBV7-2 and TRBJ2-6, with TRBD1 matching 7 bases. The CDR3 covers 16 residues. Germline V lookup: CDR1 SGHTA, CDR2 FQGNSA. V shed 5 bases, J shed 1 base, and the junction held 5 bases outside the gene matches. The CDR3 DNA sequence: TGTGCCAGCAGCGAATACAGGGGTTCTGGGGCCAACGTCCTGACTTTC. This translates into CASSEYRGSGANVLTF.

The J gene is TRBJ1-2, the V gene TRBV5-1; the D is unclear. This CDR3 spans 13 amino acids. Trimming took 5 bases from V and 2 from J, leaving 10 bases between them. Germline assignment: CDR1 SGHRS and CDR2 YFSETQ. CDR3 loop: CASSFDNNYGYTF. Here the CDR3 DNA reads TGCGCCAGCAGTTTCGACAACAACTATGGCTACACCTTC.

V and J are TRBV28 and TRBJ2-7; TRBD1 agrees at 11 bases. This CDR3 is built from 17 residues. Germline lookup yields CDR1 MDHEN and CDR2 SYDVKM. V lost 4 bases to trimming and J lost 4 bases; unmatched junction nucleotides: 12. CDR3 bases: TGTGCCAGCAGTTCTCAAACCAGGGACAGGGGGGATTACGAGCAGTACTTC. Encoded protein: CASSSQTRDRGDYEQYF.

This chain links TRBV20-1 with TRBJ1-1, with 7 nucleotides matching TRBD1. From germline, CDR1 is DFQATT and CDR2 SNEGSKA (reference sequence). The CDR3 is 11 residues long. J lost 10 bases, V lost 3 bases, and 5 bases had no gene match. The CDR3 region is CSASRDSGAFF. In DNA form, the CDR3 reads TGCAGTGCTAGCCGGGACAGCGGAGCTTTCTTT.

This clone was found once. The chain employs TRBV2 and TRBJ1-5; 7 bases map to TRBD1. CDR3 length: 17 amino acids. CDR1 SNHLY and CDR2 FYNNEI come from the germline V gene. The trim removed 8 bases at V and 6 bases at J, leaving 19 bases unmatched. CDR3 sequence (DNA): TGTGCCAGCGCTGTGGTTGCTGACAGGGTCGGGGGTCAGCCCCAGCATTTT. Protein sequence: CASAVVADRVGGQPQHF.

The genes are TRBV7-9 and TRBJ2-3; 7 positions agree with TRBD1. The germline V gene has CDR1 SEHNR and CDR2 FQNEAQ (reference sequence). The V segment lost 6 bases and the J segment 6 bases; nucleotides outside the gene matches: 15. This CDR3 spans 16 amino acids. In DNA form, the CDR3 reads TGTGCCAGCAGTACGACAGGGTACTGGGAGAAGGATACGCAGTATTTT. Translation gives CASSTTGYWEKDTQYF.

The V call is TRBV28, the J call TRBJ1-2; 7 nucleotides match TRBD1. This CDR3 has 11 residues. The V and J ends lost 11 bases and 8 bases, in that order; junction bases with no gene match: 8. The germline V gene encodes CDR1 MDHEN and CDR2 SYDVKM. The CDR3 DNA sequence: TGTGCCGAACAGGGGCTGGACGGCTACACCTTC. It encodes CAEQGLDGYTF.

The rearrangement joins TRBV18 to TRBJ2-1; D is perhaps TRBD2 (5 bases). CDR1 is KGHSH, CDR2 LQKENI, per germline. Trimming removed 5 bases at V and 0 bases at J, with 8 bases between. This CDR3 is built from 14 residues. DNA for the CDR3: TGTGCCAGCTCAAAAGGGAGCTCCTACAATGAGCAGTTCTTC. Translated, it gives CASSKGSSYNEQFF.